This T cell receptor (beta chain) derives from a study of CD8 T cells in Susac syndrome. Random hexamers primed reverse transcription of about 0.5 to 1 ug RNA. MiXCR was run by TCRdb on the immunoSEQ multiplex PCR reads, yielding one entry per CDR3 protein. This repertoire shows about 140,000 distinct CDR3 sequences, approximately 94% found once; its top ten account for 0.075% to 0.1%. The CDR3 is 14 amino acids. The germline CDR1 and CDR2 sequences are SGHDT and YYEEEE. Trimming took 2 bases from V and 5 from J, leaving 11 bases between them. The chain carries TRBV5-6 and TRBJ1-5, with a possible D match to TRBD1 (6 bases). This TCR came from a human donor in good health. Sequencing input: CD4+ T cells from PBMCs. CDR3 nucleotides: TGTGCCAGCAGCTTTACAGGGACCCATCAGCCCCAGCATTTT. Protein sequence: CASSFTGTHQPQHF.